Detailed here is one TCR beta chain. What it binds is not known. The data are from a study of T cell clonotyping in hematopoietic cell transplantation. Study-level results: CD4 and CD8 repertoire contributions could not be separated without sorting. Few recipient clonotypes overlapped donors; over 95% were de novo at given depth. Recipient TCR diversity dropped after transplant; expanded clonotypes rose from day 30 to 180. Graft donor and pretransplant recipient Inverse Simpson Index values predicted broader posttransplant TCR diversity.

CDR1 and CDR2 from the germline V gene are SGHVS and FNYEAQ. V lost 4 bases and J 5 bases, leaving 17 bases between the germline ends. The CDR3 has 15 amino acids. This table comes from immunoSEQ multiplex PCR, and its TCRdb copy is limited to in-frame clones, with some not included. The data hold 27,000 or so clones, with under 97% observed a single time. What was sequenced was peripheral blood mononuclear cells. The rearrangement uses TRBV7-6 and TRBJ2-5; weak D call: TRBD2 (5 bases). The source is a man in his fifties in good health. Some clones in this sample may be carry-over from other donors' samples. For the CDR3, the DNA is TGTGCCAGCAGCTCCAAACCACCGGGCGGGGAGACCCAGTACTTC. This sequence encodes CASSSKPPGGETQYF.